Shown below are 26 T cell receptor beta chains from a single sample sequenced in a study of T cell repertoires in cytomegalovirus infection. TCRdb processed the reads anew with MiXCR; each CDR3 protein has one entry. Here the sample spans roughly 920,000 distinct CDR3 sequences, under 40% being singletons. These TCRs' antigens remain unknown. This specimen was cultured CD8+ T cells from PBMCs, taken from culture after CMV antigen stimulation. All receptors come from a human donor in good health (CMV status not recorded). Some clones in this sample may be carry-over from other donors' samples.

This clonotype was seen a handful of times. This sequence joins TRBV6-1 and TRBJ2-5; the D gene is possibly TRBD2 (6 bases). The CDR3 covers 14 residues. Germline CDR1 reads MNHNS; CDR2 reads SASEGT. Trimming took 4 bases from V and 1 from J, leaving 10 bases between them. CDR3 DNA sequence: TGTGCCAGCAGTGCCCGGGGGATCCAAGAGACCCAGTACTTC. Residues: CASSARGIQETQYF.

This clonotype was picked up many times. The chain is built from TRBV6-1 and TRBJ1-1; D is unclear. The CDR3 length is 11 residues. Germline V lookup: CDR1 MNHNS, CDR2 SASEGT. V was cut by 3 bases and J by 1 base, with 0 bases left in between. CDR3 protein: CASSENTEAFF. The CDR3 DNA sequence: TGTGCCAGCAGTGAGAACACTGAAGCTTTCTTT.

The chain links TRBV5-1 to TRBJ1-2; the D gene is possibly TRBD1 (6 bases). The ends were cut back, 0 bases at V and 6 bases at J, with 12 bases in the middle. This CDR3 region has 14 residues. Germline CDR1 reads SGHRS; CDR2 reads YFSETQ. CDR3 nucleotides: TGCGCCAGCAGCTTGGTTTCAGGGGAGGATGGCTACACCTTC. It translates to CASSLVSGEDGYTF.

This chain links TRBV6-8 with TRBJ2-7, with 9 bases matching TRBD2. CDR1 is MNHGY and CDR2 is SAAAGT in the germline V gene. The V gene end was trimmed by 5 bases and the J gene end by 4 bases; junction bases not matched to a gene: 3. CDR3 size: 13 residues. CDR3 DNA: TGTGCCAGCAGTCCCCTAGCGGGGTACGAGCAGTACGTC. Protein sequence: CASSPLAGYEQYV.

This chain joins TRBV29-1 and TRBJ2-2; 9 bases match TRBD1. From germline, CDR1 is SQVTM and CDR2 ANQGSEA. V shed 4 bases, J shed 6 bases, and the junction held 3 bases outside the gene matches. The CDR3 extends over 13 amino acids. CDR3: CSVVTGGSGELFF. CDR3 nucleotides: TGCAGCGTTGTCACAGGGGGCTCCGGGGAGCTGTTTTTT.

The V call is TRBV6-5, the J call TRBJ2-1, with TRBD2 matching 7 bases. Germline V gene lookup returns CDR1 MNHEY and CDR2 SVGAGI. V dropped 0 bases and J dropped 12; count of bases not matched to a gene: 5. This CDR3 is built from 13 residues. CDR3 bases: TGTGCCAGCAGTTACTCAGACGGGGGGATGCAGTTCTTC. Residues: CASSYSDGGMQFF.

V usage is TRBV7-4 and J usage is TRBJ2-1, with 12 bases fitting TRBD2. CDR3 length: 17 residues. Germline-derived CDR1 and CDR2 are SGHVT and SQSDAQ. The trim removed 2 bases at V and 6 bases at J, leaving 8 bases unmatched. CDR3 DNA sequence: TGTGCCAGCAGCTTACCCCTAGCGGGGGGGCTTGTCAATGAGCAGTTCTTC. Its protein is CASSLPLAGGLVNEQFF.

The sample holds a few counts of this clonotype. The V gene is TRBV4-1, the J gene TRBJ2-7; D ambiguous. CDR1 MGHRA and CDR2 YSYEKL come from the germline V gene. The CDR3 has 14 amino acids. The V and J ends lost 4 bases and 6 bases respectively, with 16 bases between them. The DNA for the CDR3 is TGCGCCAGCAGCCCAGCACGGTTCTCAGGCGAGCAGTACGTC. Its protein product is CASSPARFSGEQYV.

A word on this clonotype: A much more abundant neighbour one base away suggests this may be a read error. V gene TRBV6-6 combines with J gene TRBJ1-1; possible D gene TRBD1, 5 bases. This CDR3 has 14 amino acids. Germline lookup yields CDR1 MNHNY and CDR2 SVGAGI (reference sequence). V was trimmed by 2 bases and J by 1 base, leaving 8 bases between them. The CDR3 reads CASSYGAANTEAFF. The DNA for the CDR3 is TGTGCCAGCAGTTACGGGGCGGCGAACACTGAAGCTTTCTTT.

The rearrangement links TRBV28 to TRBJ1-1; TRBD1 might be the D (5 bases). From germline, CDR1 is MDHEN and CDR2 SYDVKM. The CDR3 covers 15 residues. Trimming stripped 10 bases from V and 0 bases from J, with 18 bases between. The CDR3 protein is CAIAPGRTMNTEAFF. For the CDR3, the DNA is TGTGCCATCGCGCCGGGACGAACCATGAACACTGAAGCTTTCTTT.

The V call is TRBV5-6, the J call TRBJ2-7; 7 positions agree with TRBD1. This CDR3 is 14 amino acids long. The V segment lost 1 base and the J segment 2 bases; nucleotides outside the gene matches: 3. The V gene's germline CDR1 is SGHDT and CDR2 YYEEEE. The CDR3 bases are TGTGCCAGCAGCTTGCCAGGGGGTCCCTACGAGCAGTACGTC. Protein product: CASSLPGGPYEQYV.

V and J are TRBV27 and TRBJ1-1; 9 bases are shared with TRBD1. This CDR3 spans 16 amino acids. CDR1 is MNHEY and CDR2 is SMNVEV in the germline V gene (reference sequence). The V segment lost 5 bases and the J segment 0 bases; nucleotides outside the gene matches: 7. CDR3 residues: CASSVRDRAMNTEAFF. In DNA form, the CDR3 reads TGTGCCAGCAGTGTAAGGGACAGGGCGATGAACACTGAAGCTTTCTTT.

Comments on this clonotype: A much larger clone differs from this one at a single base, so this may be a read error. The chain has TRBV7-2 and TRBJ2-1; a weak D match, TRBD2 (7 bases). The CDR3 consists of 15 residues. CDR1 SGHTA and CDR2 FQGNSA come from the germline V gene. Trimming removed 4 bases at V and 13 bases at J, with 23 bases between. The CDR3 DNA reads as TGTGCCAGCAGCTCTGGTGGGGGGGCGGGAGAGACCCAGTTCTTC. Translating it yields CASSSGGGAGETQFF.

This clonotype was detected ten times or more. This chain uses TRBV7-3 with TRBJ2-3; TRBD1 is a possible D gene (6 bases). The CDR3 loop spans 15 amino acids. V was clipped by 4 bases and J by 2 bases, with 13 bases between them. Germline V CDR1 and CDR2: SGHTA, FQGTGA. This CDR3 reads CASSSGGGSTDTQYF. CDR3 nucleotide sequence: TGTGCCAGCAGCTCCGGTGGGGGCTCCACAGATACGCAGTATTTT.

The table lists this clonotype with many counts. Here the CDR3 reads CASSFGPEAFF. Here the CDR3 DNA reads TGTGCCAGCAGCTTTGGGCCCGAGGCTTTCTTT. This chain uses TRBV7-2 with TRBJ1-1; the D is unclear. Germline V gives CDR1 SGHTA, CDR2 FQGNSA. The germline V and J ends were trimmed by 3 bases and 11 bases, with 10 bases remaining between them. The CDR3 runs 11 residues. Full variable domain (remainder filled in from reference TRBV7-2 and TRBJ1-1): GAGVSQSPSNKVTEKGKDVELRCDPISGHTALYWYRQSLGQGLEFLIYFQGNSAPDKSGLPSDRFSAERTGGSVSTLTIQRTQQEDSAVYLCASSFGPEAFFGQGTRLTVV.

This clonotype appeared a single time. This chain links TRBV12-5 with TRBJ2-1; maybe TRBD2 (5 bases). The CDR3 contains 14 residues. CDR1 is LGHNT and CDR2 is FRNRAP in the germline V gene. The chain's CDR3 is CVSAVGSPLNEQFF. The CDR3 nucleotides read TGTGTTAGCGCGGTGGGTAGCCCACTCAATGAGCAGTTCTTC.

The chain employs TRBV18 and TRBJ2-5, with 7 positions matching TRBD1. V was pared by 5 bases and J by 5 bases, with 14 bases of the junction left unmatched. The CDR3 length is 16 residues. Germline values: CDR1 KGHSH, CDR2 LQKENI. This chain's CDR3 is CASSYDRVVGPETQYF. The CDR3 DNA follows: TGTGCCAGCTCATACGACAGGGTTGTAGGGCCGGAGACCCAGTACTTC.

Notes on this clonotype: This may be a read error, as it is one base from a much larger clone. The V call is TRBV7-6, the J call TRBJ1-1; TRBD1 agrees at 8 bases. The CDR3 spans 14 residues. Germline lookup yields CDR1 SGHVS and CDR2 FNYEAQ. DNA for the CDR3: TGTGTCAGCAGCTTAAGACAGGGGAGCACTGAAGCTTTCTTT. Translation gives CVSSLRQGSTEAFF.

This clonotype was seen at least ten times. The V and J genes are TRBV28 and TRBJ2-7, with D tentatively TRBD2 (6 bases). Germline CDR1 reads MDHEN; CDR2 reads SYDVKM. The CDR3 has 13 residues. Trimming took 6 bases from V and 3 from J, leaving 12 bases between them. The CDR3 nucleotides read TGTGCCAGCAGAAAGACTAGTCGCTACGAGCAGTACGTC. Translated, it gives CASRKTSRYEQYV.

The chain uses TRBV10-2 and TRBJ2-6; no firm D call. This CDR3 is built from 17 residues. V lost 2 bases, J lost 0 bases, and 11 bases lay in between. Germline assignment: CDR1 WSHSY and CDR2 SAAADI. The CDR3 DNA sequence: TGCGCCAGCAGTGAGAGTTTATTTGACTCTGGGGCCAACGTCCTGACTTTC. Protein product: CASSESLFDSGANVLTF.

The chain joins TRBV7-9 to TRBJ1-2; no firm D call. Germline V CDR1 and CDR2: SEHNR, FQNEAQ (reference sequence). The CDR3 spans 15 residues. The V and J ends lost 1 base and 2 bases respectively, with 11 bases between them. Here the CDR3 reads CASSLVFSSNYGYTF. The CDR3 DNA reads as TGTGCCAGCAGCTTAGTGTTCAGCTCAAACTATGGCTACACCTTC. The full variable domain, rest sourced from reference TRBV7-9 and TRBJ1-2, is DTGVSQNPRHKITKRGQNVTFRCDPISEHNRLYWYRQTLGQGPEFLTYFQNEAQLEKSRLLSDRFSAERPKGSFSTLEIQRTEQGDSAMYLCASSLVFSSNYGYTFGSGTRLTVV.

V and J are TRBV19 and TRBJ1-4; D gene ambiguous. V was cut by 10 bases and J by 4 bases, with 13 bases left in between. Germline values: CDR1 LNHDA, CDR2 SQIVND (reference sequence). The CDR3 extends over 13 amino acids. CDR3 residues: CAKTLESNEKLFF. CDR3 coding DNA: TGTGCCAAGACCTTGGAAAGTAATGAAAAACTGTTTTTT.

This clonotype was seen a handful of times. CDR3 nucleotides: TGTGCCAGCAGTTACGGGATAGCGGGGTACAATGAGCAGTTCTTC. It is translated as CASSYGIAGYNEQFF. The V call is TRBV6-2 or TRBV6-3, the J call TRBJ2-1; TRBD2 agrees at 8 bases. J lost 4 bases, V lost 2 bases, and 4 bases had no gene match. The CDR3 runs to 15 residues. The V gene's germline CDR1 is MNHEY and CDR2 SVGEGT.

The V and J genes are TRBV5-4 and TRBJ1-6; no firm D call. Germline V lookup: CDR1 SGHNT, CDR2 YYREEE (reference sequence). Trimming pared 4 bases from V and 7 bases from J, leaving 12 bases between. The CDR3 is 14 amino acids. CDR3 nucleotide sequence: TGTGCCAGCAGCGCGGGAAGACAAAATTCACCCCTCCACTTT. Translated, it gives CASSAGRQNSPLHF.

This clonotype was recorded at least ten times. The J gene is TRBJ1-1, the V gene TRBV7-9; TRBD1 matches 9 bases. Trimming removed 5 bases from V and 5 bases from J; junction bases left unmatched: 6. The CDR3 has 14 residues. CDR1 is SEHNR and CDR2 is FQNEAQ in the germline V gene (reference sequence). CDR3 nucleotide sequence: TGTGCCAGCAGCGCACAGGGGGCGAGTACTGAAGCTTTCTTT. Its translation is CASSAQGASTEAFF.

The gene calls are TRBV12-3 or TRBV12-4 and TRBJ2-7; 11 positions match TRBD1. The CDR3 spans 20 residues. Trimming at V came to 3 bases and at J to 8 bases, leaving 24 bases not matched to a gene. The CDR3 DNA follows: TGTGCCAGCAGTTTCACACCGGGACAGGGGGACTATAGCCTCCTGTATCAGCAGTACTTC. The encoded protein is CASSFTPGQGDYSLLYQQYF.